The present T cell receptor (beta chain) was sequenced within a study of blood T cell repertoires in COVID-19. Participants reported their clinical history, and cohort assignment relied on those reports. The CDR3 is 16 amino acids. CDR1 MGHRA and CDR2 YSYEKL come from the germline V gene. V trimming: 4 bases; J trimming: 5 bases; junction bases outside the gene matches: 9. Produced via immunoSEQ multiplex PCR; TCRdb's table is partial and in-frame only. The data contain 150,000 to 200,000 clones, about nine tenths of them singletons. V and J are TRBV4-1 and TRBJ1-5; 9 bases fit TRBD1. Input material: PBMCs or T cells enriched from blood (not recorded which). The source of this sequence is a woman between 18 and 30 years old who had recovered from COVID-19. The CDR3 is CASSLARDRVYQPQHF. The CDR3 bases are TGCGCCAGCAGCCTCGCCCGGGACAGGGTCTATCAGCCCCAGCATTTT.